The T cell receptor beta chain described here comes from a study of blood T cell repertoires in COVID-19. Study-level background: Samples representing acute and convalescent COVID-19 were sourced from the United States, Italy and Spain. PBMCs, B-cell-depleted T cells, or T cells were the source of the cDNA or gDNA that made up the material.

Germline loops: CDR1 SGHVS, CDR2 FNYEAQ. Trimming removed 4 bases from V and 0 bases from J, with 25 bases in between. The CDR3 runs 21 residues. Study members were between roughly 18 and 90 years old and lived in 20 to 30 US regions. Participants were placed into cohorts based on the clinical history they reported. Method: immunoSEQ multiplex PCR; TCRdb's copy keeps in-frame clones and lacks some. Among under 300,000 clones, roughly 91% were seen once, and the ten largest hold under 2.5%. The rearrangement uses TRBV7-6 and TRBJ2-6, with D maybe TRBD1 (8 bases). Material: PBMCs or T cells enriched from blood (not recorded which). The TCR sequence derives from a woman aged 60 to 75 in a cohort exposed to, infected with or recovered from COVID-19 (not recorded which). The chain's CDR3 is CASSSDRGGGNIASGANVLTF. CDR3 nucleotide sequence: TGTGCCAGCAGCTCCGACAGGGGCGGGGGTAACATTGCCTCTGGGGCCAACGTCCTGACTTTC.